The 14 T cell receptor beta chains below come from one sample, sequenced in a study of T cell responses to AZD1222 COVID-19 vaccine. This table comes from immunoSEQ multiplex PCR, and its TCRdb copy is limited to in-frame clones, with some not included. Of about 66,000 clones in the sample, roughly 87% were seen once. The sequencing here drew on peripheral blood, taken on day 0 of AZD1222 vaccination. These receptors were obtained from an adult in good health.

This clone was seen only once. V usage is TRBV12-3 or TRBV12-4 and J usage is TRBJ1-1; tentative D call: TRBD1 (6 bases). Trimming stripped 4 bases from V and 8 bases from J, with 14 bases between. The CDR3 is 13 amino acids. CDR3 DNA sequence: TGTGCCAGCAGTTCCGGGACAAGGGAGGAAGCTTTCTTT. Its translation: CASSSGTREEAFF.

J is TRBJ1-5 and V is TRBV28; D is undetermined. Per the germline V gene, CDR1 is MDHEN and CDR2 is SYDVKM. V dropped 1 base and J dropped 0 bases, with 13 bases sitting between them. The CDR3 length is 17 residues. The CDR3: CASSLYRGGNSNQPQHF. CDR3 nucleotide sequence: TGTGCCAGCAGTTTATATAGAGGAGGTAATAGCAATCAGCCCCAGCATTTT.

The gene calls are TRBV6-5 and TRBJ1-1; maybe TRBD1 (5 bases). CDR3 length: 14 amino acids. Germline CDR1 MNHEY, CDR2 SVGAGI. Trimming took 6 bases from V and 10 from J, leaving 21 bases between them. CDR3 residues: CASRGLLREIGAFF. For the CDR3, the DNA is TGTGCCAGCAGAGGCCTTCTCAGGGAAATTGGAGCTTTCTTT.

J is TRBJ2-6 and V is TRBV7-9; weak D call: TRBD2 (6 bases). V lost 1 base and J lost 1, with 8 bases in between. The length of the CDR3 is 16 residues. CDR1 is SEHNR, CDR2 FQNEAQ, per germline (reference sequence). CDR3 protein: CASSLGAGSGANVLTF. CDR3 nucleotide sequence: TGTGCCAGCAGCTTAGGGGCGGGGTCTGGGGCCAACGTCCTGACTTTC.

The J gene is TRBJ1-2, the V gene TRBV4-3; D remains ambiguous. V was trimmed by 0 bases and J by 4 bases, leaving 9 bases between them. The CDR3 is made up of 14 amino acids. From germline, CDR1 is LGHNA and CDR2 YSLEER. The CDR3 DNA follows: TGCGCCAGCAGCCAAGATCTGGGCGGCTATGGCTACACCTTC. Translating gives CASSQDLGGYGYTF.

This rearrangement joins TRBV19 to TRBJ1-1, with 10 bases aligning to TRBD1. Looked up from germline, CDR1 is LNHDA and CDR2 is SQIVND (reference sequence). This CDR3 has 13 residues. V was clipped by 7 bases and J by 5 bases; unmatched bases: 4. The CDR3 DNA reads TGTGCCAGTATCAGGGACAGGGGTACTGAAGCTTTCTTT. Encoded protein: CASIRDRGTEAFF.

Details on this clone: Sequence at one end of the junction differs from germline and may be a read error. The V and J genes are TRBV3-1 (or the pseudogene TRBV3-2) and TRBJ1-5; D remains unclear. Germline-derived CDR1 and CDR2 are LGHDT and YNNKEL (reference sequence). The CDR3 spans 19 residues. The CDR3 coding sequence is TGCGCCAGCAGCCAAGATATTACCCCAGGCGGGGTAGGCAATCAGCCCCAGCATTTT. This sequence encodes CASSQDITPGGVGNQPQHF.

The CDR3 coding sequence is TGTGCCTGGACCCCCGGGACAGATTTCACCGGGGAGCTGTTTTTT. This codes for CAWTPGTDFTGELFF. V is TRBV30 and J is TRBJ2-2, with 7 bases matching TRBD1. The CDR3 runs 15 residues. Germline V gene lookup returns CDR1 GTSNPN and CDR2 SVGIG (reference sequence). V was pared by 4 bases and J by 4 bases, with 9 bases of the junction left unmatched. Together with reference TRBV30 and TRBJ2-2, the CDR3 gives the full variable domain: SQTIHQWPATLVQPVGSPLSLECTVEGTSNPNLYWYRQAAGRGLQLLFYSVGIGQISSEVPQNLSASRPQDRQFILSSKKLLLSDSGFYLCAWTPGTDFTGELFFGEGSRLTVL.

The chain links TRBV6-6 to TRBJ1-2; 8 bases align to TRBD1. CDR3 length equals 15 residues. Losses at the gene ends were 0 bases for V and 3 bases for J; bases not matched to a gene: 3. Germline CDR1 reads MNHNY; CDR2 reads SVGAGI (reference sequence). The CDR3 DNA sequence: TGTGCCAGCAGTTACTCAAAGACAGGGGACTATGGCTACACCTTC. This encodes CASSYSKTGDYGYTF.

The CDR3 DNA sequence: TGTGCCAGCAGCTTGCACGTGGCAGATACGCAGTATTTT. This codes for CASSLHVADTQYF. The chain recombines TRBV7-2 with TRBJ2-3, with unresolved D. Germline assignment: CDR1 SGHTA and CDR2 FQGNSA. There are 13 residues in the CDR3. Trimming removed 3 bases from V and 4 bases from J, with 8 bases in between.

The V and J genes are TRBV12-3 or TRBV12-4 and TRBJ1-1; D might be TRBD1 (5 bases). The CDR3 has 13 amino acids. Trimming stripped 2 bases from V and 6 bases from J, with 10 bases between. The CDR3 sequence: CASSLSTGAEAFF. For the CDR3, the DNA is TGTGCCAGCAGTTTATCTACAGGCGCTGAAGCTTTCTTT.

V usage is TRBV19 and J usage is TRBJ2-1, with 7 positions matching TRBD1. This CDR3 region has 17 residues. CDR1 is LNHDA, CDR2 SQIVND, per germline (reference sequence). With V trimmed by 6 bases and J by 2 bases, 13 bases remained unmatched. The CDR3 DNA reads TGTGCCAGTAGGTCAGGGGGACAGTGGATAACCTACAATGAGCAGTTCTTC. This codes for CASRSGGQWITYNEQFF.

This chain connects TRBV5-1 to TRBJ1-2, with D unresolved. Trimming took off 4 bases at V and 4 bases at J, with 11 bases between the two ends. Looked up from germline, CDR1 is SGHRS and CDR2 is YFSETQ. The length of the CDR3 is 13 residues. The CDR3 loop is CASSPPDRYGYTF. The CDR3 nucleotides read TGCGCCAGCAGCCCACCGGACCGCTATGGCTACACCTTC.

The genes are TRBV5-8 and TRBJ1-6; TRBD1 is a possible D gene (6 bases). V lost 6 bases, J lost 5 bases, and 21 bases lay in between. CDR1 is SGHTS, CDR2 YDEGEE, per germline. This CDR3 contains 17 residues. CDR3 nucleotide sequence: TGTGCCAGCACCCCTGGGGGGACAACTAACGATAATTCACCCCTCCACTTT. Amino acids: CASTPGGTTNDNSPLHF. Complete variable domain (other parts from reference TRBV5-8 and TRBJ1-6): EAGVTQSPTHLIKTRGQQATLRCSPISGHTSVYWYQQALGLGLQFLLWYDEGEERNRGNFPPRFSGRQFPNYSSELNVNALELEDSALYLCASTPGGTTNDNSPLHFGNGTRLTVT.